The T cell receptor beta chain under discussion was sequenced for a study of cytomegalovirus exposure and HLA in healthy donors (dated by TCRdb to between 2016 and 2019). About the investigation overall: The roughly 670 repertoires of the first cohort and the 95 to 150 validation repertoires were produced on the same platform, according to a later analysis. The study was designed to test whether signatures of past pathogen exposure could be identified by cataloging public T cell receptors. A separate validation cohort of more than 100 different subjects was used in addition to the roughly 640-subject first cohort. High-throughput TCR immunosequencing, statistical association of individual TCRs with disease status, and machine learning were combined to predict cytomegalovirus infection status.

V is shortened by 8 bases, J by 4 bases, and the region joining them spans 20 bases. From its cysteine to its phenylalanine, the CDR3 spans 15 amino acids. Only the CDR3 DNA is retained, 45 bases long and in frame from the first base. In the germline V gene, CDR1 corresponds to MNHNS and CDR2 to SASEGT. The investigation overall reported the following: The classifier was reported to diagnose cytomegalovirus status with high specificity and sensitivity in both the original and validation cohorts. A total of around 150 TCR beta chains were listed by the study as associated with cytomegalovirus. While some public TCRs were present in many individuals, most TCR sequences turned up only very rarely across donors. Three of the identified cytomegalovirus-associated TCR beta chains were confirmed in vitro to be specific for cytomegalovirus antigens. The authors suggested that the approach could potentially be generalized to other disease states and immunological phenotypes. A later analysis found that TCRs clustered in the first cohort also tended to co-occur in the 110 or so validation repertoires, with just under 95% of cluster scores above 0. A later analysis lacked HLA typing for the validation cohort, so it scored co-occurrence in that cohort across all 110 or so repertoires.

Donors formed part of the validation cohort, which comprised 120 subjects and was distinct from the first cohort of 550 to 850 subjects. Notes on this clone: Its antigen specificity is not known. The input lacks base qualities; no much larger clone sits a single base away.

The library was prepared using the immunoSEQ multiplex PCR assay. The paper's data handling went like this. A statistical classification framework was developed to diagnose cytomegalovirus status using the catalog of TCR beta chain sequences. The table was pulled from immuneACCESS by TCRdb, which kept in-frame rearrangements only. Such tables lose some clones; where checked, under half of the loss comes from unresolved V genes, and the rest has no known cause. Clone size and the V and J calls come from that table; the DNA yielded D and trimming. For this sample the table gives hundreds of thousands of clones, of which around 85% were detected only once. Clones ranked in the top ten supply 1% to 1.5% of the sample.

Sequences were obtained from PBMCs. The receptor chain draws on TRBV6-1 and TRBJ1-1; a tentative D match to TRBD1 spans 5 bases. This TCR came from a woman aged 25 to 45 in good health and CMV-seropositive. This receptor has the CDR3 CASLTRAGGPTEAFF. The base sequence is TGTGCCAGCCTAACTCGAGCGGGGGGTCCCACTGAAGCTTTCTTT.